These T cell receptor beta chains were read from a single sample in a study of lymphopenia after photon versus proton radiotherapy. Sequencing was performed with immunoSEQ multiplex PCR; in TCRdb, only in-frame clones are kept and a portion is missing. This repertoire shows tens of thousands of clones, about 94% found once; its top ten account for just over 0.7%. This sample comprised peripheral blood, obtained from a patient treated with photon-based radiotherapy. The source of these receptors is a woman aged 50 to 60 with cholangiocarcinoma. CDR3s include the opening cysteine and the closing phenylalanine or tryptophan. Each record gives: clone size, V gene, D gene, J gene, CDR3 protein, CDR3 DNA. D genes are given only for firm matches. Expanded clones get a size class; other rows say once, few or many, or leave the size out.

.	TRBV27	.	TRBJ1-1	CASSLLGTTEAFF	TGTGCCAGCAGTTTATTAGGGACGACTGAAGCTTTCTTT
.	TRBV14	.	TRBJ2-1	CASSQDAPYNEQFF	TGTGCCAGCAGCCAAGATGCCCCCTACAATGAGCAGTTCTTC
.	TRBV6-1	.	TRBJ1-4	CASSEFAGAQRKLFF	TGTGCCAGCAGTGAATTTGCGGGGGCTCAGAGGAAACTGTTTTTT
.	TRBV4-3	.	TRBJ2-7	CASSLIRGPSHEQYF	TGCGCCAGCAGCCTAATCAGGGGTCCATCCCACGAGCAGTACTTC
.	TRBV19	TRBD1	TRBJ2-7	CASSIGDRALSYEQYF	TGTGCCAGTAGTATAGGGGACAGGGCCCTCTCCTACGAGCAGTACTTC
.	TRBV7-2	.	TRBJ2-1	CASSPFREEQFF	TGTGCCAGCAGCCCATTCCGTGAGGAGCAGTTCTTC
.	TRBV30	TRBD2	TRBJ2-3	CAWTIAGLGTDTQYF	TGTGCCTGGACCATAGCGGGGTTAGGCACAGATACGCAGTATTTT
.	TRBV4-1	TRBD1	TRBJ2-1	CASSQGRATGYNEQFF	TGCGCCAGCAGCCAAGGAAGGGCGACAGGGTACAATGAGCAGTTCTTC
.	TRBV7-8	TRBD1	TRBJ1-1	CASSLWGRGITEAFF	TGTGCCAGCAGCTTATGGGGCAGGGGGATCACTGAAGCTTTCTTT
.	TRBV2	.	TRBJ1-1	CASSAWNTEAFF	TGTGCCAGCAGTGCCTGGAACACTGAAGCTTTCTTT
.	TRBV6-6	.	TRBJ2-1	CASTPGLGQFF	TGTGCCAGCACGCCGGGACTCGGGCAGTTCTTC
.	TRBV11-2	.	TRBJ1-3	CASSLERHAGNTIYF	TGTGCCAGCAGCTTAGAACGACACGCTGGAAACACCATATATTTT
.	TRBV6-6	.	TRBJ1-1	CASRRGTNTEAFF	TGTGCCAGCCGGAGGGGGACGAACACTGAAGCTTTCTTT
.	TRBV16	.	TRBJ1-2	CASSQGANYGYTF	TGTGCCAGCAGCCAGGGAGCCAACTATGGCTACACCTTC
.	TRBV5-6	TRBD2	TRBJ2-7	CASSLLLAGDYEQYF	TGTGCCAGCAGCTTGTTACTAGCGGGGGACTACGAGCAGTACTTC
once	TRBV6-6	TRBD1	TRBJ2-1	CASSPDRGTDEQFF	TGTGCCAGCAGTCCCGACAGGGGAACAGATGAGCAGTTCTTC
few	TRBV4-1	.	TRBJ2-1	CASSPAAGNEQFF	TGCGCCAGCAGCCCCGCTGCGGGCAATGAGCAGTTCTTC
once	TRBV7-8	.	TRBJ2-7	CASSWVGRNLTYEQYF	TGTGCCAGCAGCTGGGTGGGCAGAAACCTAACCTACGAGCAGTACTTC
.	TRBV7-9	TRBD1	TRBJ2-3	CASSSTGTGASDTQYF	TGTGCCAGCAGCTCAACCGGGACAGGGGCCTCAGATACGCAGTATTTT
.	TRBV19	TRBD1	TRBJ1-5	CASSPPGQGPNQPQHF	TGTGCCAGTAGTCCCCCCGGACAGGGGCCCAATCAGCCCCAGCATTTT
.	TRBV29-1	.	TRBJ1-2	CSVGFRDPIGYGYTF	TGCAGCGTTGGTTTCCGGGACCCCATCGGCTATGGCTACACCTTC
.	TRBV16	.	TRBJ1-3	CASSQYGSQQMGSGNTIYF	TGTGCCAGCAGCCAATACGGCTCCCAACAGATGGGTTCTGGAAACACCATATATTTT
once	TRBV29-1	TRBD1	TRBJ1-4	CSVRKGTGGEKLFF	TGCAGCGTCCGCAAAGGGACAGGAGGAGAAAAACTGTTTTTT
once	TRBV5-1	.	TRBJ2-5	CASSLGGRETQYF	TGCGCCAGCAGCTTGGGCGGTCGGGAGACCCAGTACTTC
.	TRBV11-2	TRBD1	TRBJ1-6	CASSPGQTWSPLHF	TGTGCCAGCAGCCCGGGACAGACATGGTCACCCCTCCACTTT
.	TRBV18	TRBD2	TRBJ2-5	CASSPRQRGAEETQYF	TGTGCCAGCTCACCACGGCAGCGGGGGGCAGAGGAGACCCAGTACTTC
.	TRBV9	.	TRBJ2-3	CASSVAGNTQYF	TGTGCCAGCAGCGTAGCGGGGAATACGCAGTATTTT
.	TRBV2	TRBD2	TRBJ2-2	CASSRLAGGYTGELFF	TGTGCCAGCAGCAGACTAGCGGGGGGGTACACCGGGGAGCTGTTTTTT
.	TRBV18	.	TRBJ1-2	CASSSFDGPNYGYTF	TGTGCCAGCTCATCATTTGATGGCCCTAACTATGGCTACACCTTC
.	TRBV23-1	.	TRBJ1-2	CASSVFYGYTF	TGCGCCAGCAGTGTCTTCTATGGCTACACCTTC
.	TRBV5-6	TRBD2	TRBJ2-3	CASSLDFGGDPDTQYF	TGTGCCAGCAGCTTGGATTTCGGGGGGGACCCAGATACGCAGTATTTT
.	TRBV7-2	.	TRBJ1-1	CASSLDLVRVTEAFF	TGTGCCAGCAGCTTAGATTTAGTTCGGGTTACTGAAGCTTTCTTT
few	TRBV19	.	TRBJ1-5	CASSIGNQPQHF	TGTGCCAGTTCAATCGGGAATCAGCCCCAGCATTTT
.	TRBV20-1	TRBD1	TRBJ1-1	CSARRDREAFF	TGCAGTGCTAGGAGGGACAGGGAAGCTTTCTTT
.	TRBV2	.	TRBJ1-2	CASSDEGLHGYTF	TGTGCCAGCAGTGACGAGGGGCTCCATGGCTACACCTTC
.	TRBV7-7	.	TRBJ2-7	CASSLTLGAYEQYF	TGTGCTAGCAGCTTAACCCTGGGCGCCTACGAGCAGTACTTC
.	TRBV6-5	TRBD1	TRBJ1-4	CASSYSTGTGGEKLFF	TGTGCCAGCAGTTACTCGACCGGGACAGGGGGTGAAAAACTGTTTTTT
.	TRBV11-2	.	TRBJ1-2	CASSLGRDGYTF	TGTGCCAGCAGCTTAGGCCGTGATGGCTACACCTTC
.	TRBV5-1	.	TRBJ2-7	CASKLASSYEQYF	TGCGCCAGCAAGCTAGCGTCCTCCTACGAGCAGTACTTC
.	TRBV6-6	.	TRBJ2-5	CASSYGGSSETQYF	TGTGCCAGCAGTTACGGGGGGTCATCAGAGACCCAGTACTTC
.	TRBV11-2	.	TRBJ2-5	CASSLDPARGVGWQETQYF	TGTGCCAGCAGCTTAGATCCCGCCAGGGGCGTTGGGTGGCAAGAGACCCAGTACTTC
.	TRBV11-2	.	TRBJ2-1	CASSPPKWARNEQFF	TGTGCCAGCAGCCCACCGAAGTGGGCCAGGAATGAGCAGTTCTTC